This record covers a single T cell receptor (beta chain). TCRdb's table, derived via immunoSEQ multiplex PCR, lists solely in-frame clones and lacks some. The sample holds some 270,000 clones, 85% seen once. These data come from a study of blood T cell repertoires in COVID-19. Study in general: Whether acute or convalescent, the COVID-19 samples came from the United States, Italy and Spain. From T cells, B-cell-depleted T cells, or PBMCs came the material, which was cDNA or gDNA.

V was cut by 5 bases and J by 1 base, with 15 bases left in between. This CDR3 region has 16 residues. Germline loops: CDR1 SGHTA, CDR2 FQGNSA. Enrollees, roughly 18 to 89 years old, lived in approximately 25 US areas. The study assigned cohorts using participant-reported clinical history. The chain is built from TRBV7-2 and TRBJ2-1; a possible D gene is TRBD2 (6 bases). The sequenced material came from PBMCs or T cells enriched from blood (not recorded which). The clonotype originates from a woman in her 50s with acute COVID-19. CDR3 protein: CASSPDGGRSYNEQFF. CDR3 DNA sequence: TGTGCCAGCAGCCCCGATGGGGGGAGATCCTACAATGAGCAGTTCTTC.